The text below deals with one TCR beta chain. Its antigen specificity is not known. One base away there is no much larger clone; base qualities are not given. The sample is drawn from a study of blood T cell repertoires in COVID-19 (dated by TCRdb to about 2020). Concerning the study at large: The collaborator samples originated in the United States, Italy and Spain and spanned the acute and convalescent phases of COVID-19. The material from the prospective study consisted of cDNA or gDNA derived from T cells, B-cell-depleted T cells, or PBMCs. The dataset comprised deeply sampled blood TCRbeta repertoires from subjects exposed to, actively infected with, or recovered from COVID-19. The repertoires were released in a freely available public database meant as a resource for research on the immune response to SARS-CoV-2. The samples were drawn from the first 160 participants of the ongoing ImmuneRACE study and from 1,254 subjects provided by 6 global collaborators. Sample metadata almost always included a de-identified subject ID, COVID-19 status, age in years and sex. Where HLA class I and class II types were available, the types were taken from metadata supplied by the sample provider, not from assay-based typing. What the research found in general, with its limitations: How much clinical and demographic metadata was included differed by source and by participant, and the metadata was provided uncurated.

The immunoSEQ Assay, a bias-controlled multiplex PCR, was used to amplify TCRbeta CDR3 regions from genomic DNA. As for the authors' bioinformatics: Nucleated cell counts per sample were estimated from amplification of reference gene primers within the assay. Sequence reads were collapsed and filtered to measure the absolute abundance of every unique TCRbeta CDR3 rearrangement. For each sample, productive Simpson clonality was calculated as the square root of Simpson's diversity index across productive rearrangements. The clones in this table, taken by TCRdb from immuneACCESS, are in-frame only. Not every clone is retained; where verified, under half of the shortfall comes from an unresolved V gene, and the cause of the rest is unknown. That table supplies the V and J calls and clone size; D and trimming were determined from the DNA. Recorded for this sample are about 300,000 clones; around 90% of them occurred a single time. The ten largest account for 1.5% to 2% of the sample.

Trimming removed 4 bases from V and 6 bases from J; the gene matches leave 12 bases unexplained. The CDR3 sequence holds 17 residues, the cysteine and phenylalanine included. The sequence is cut down to CDR3 DNA, 51 bases in frame from base 1. The germline V gene (reference sequence) gives CDR1 as SGHNT and CDR2 as YYREEE. Enrolling through a virtual design, the prospective study's participants ranged in age from roughly 18 to 95 years and lived across roughly 23 United States geographic areas. Cohort assignment in the prospective study relied on participant-reported clinical history from a screening survey and a study questionnaire. For ImmuneRACE Cohort 3, a participant was defined as recovered based on two consecutive negative NP/OP PCR tests, clearance by a healthcare professional, or resolution of symptoms. In the prospective study, whole blood, serum and a nasopharyngeal or oropharyngeal swab were collected from each participant by mobile phlebotomists. Additional blood draws and questionnaires over an approximately two-month period could optionally be provided by prospective study participants. Before DNA extraction, blood samples from the prospective study were shipped at room temperature or frozen.

Rearrangement joined TRBV5-4 to TRBJ2-7; TRBD2 aligns with 14 central bases. The sequence came from a woman aged 40 to 50 who had recovered from COVID-19. Sequencing was done on a sample of PBMCs or T cells enriched from blood (not recorded which). The CDR3 sequence is CASSPTSGRATTSEQYF. The sequence in DNA is TGTGCCAGCAGCCCGACTAGCGGGAGGGCCACAACATCCGAGCAGTACTTC.